These 7 T cell receptor beta chains originate from one sample sequenced in a study of blood T cell repertoires in COVID-19. Sequencing was performed with immunoSEQ multiplex PCR; in TCRdb, only in-frame clones are kept and a portion is missing. Among roughly 190,000 clones listed, around 85% were seen once. Input material: peripheral blood. Receptors originate from a woman in her sixties with acute or convalescent COVID-19.

The chain has TRBV18 and TRBJ2-1, with no clear D. Looked up from germline, CDR1 is KGHSH and CDR2 is LQKENI. The CDR3 contains 15 residues. V lost 10 bases, J lost 0 bases, and 16 bases lay in between. CDR3 nucleotide sequence: TGTGCCAATAGTCGCTCGGTAAGCTCCTACAATGAGCAGTTCTTC. Encoded protein: CANSRSVSSYNEQFF.

The V gene is TRBV7-3, the J gene TRBJ2-5; 10 bases match TRBD2. Germline trimming cut 5 bases from V and 4 bases from J; bases unmatched to any gene: 13. CDR3 length: 17 residues. Germline V gene sequence: CDR1 SGHTA, CDR2 FQGTGA. The CDR3 sequence is CASSETSGPPGGETQYF. The DNA for the CDR3 is TGTGCCAGCAGCGAGACTAGCGGGCCTCCAGGGGGAGAGACCCAGTACTTC. Supplemented by reference TRBV7-3 and TRBJ2-5, the full variable domain reads GAGVSQTPSNKVTEKGKYVELRCDPISGHTALYWYRQSLGQGPEFLIYFQGTGAADDSGLPNDRFFAVRPEGSVSTLKIQRTERGDSAVYLCASSETSGPPGGETQYFGPGTRLLVL.

The V gene is TRBV28, the J gene TRBJ1-5; D remains unclear. Germline assignment: CDR1 MDHEN and CDR2 SYDVKM. V gave up 3 bases and J gave up 4 bases, with 10 bases separating them. The CDR3 totals 14 residues. The DNA for the CDR3 is TGTGCCAGCAGTTTCTATGGCGGGAATCAGCCCCAGCATTTT. Translating it yields CASSFYGGNQPQHF. Drawing the rest from reference TRBV28 and TRBJ1-5, the complete variable domain is DVKVTQSSRYLVKRTGEKVFLECVQDMDHENMFWYRQDPGLGLRLIYFSYDVKMKEKGDIPEGYSVSREKKERFSLILESASTNQTSMYLCASSFYGGNQPQHFGDGTRLSIL.

The genes are TRBV28 and TRBJ1-4; 7 bases are shared with TRBD1. Germline loops: CDR1 MDHEN, CDR2 SYDVKM. The V gene end was trimmed by 5 bases and the J gene end by 7 bases; junction bases not matched to a gene: 7. The length of the CDR3 is 14 residues. The chain's CDR3 is CASSGTVAIEKLFF. As DNA, the CDR3 is TGTGCCAGCAGTGGGACAGTAGCCATTGAAAAACTGTTTTTT.

V is TRBV28 and J is TRBJ2-6, with D tentatively TRBD1 (5 bases). Germline CDR1 is MDHEN and CDR2 is SYDVKM. This CDR3 is built from 17 residues. V dropped 2 bases and J dropped 0 bases, with 11 bases sitting between them. DNA of the CDR3: TGTGCCAGCAGTTTAAACGTCAGGGCCTCTGGGGCCAACGTCCTGACTTTC. Translation: CASSLNVRASGANVLTF.

The chain joins TRBV6-1 to TRBJ1-5; 8 bases fit TRBD1. Per the germline V gene, CDR1 is MNHNS and CDR2 is SASEGT. Trimming removed 1 base from V and 4 bases from J; junction bases left unmatched: 6. The CDR3 sequence is 16 residues long. The CDR3 reads CASSEDWTGPNQPQHF. CDR3 DNA: TGTGCCAGCAGTGAAGACTGGACAGGGCCTAATCAGCCCCAGCATTTT.

CDR3 nucleotide sequence: TGTGCCAGCAGCGTAGAAAGCGGGTACACAGATACGCAGTATTTT. It specifies CASSVESGYTDTQYF. The rearrangement uses TRBV9 and TRBJ2-3; maybe TRBD2 (6 bases). Per the germline V gene, CDR1 is SGDLS and CDR2 is YYNGEE. CDR3 length: 15 residues. The V and J ends lost 0 bases and 2 bases respectively, with 10 bases between them.